The 26 T cell receptor beta chains in this list originate from one sample, sequenced in a study of regulatory T cells in long-lasting Graves disease. Building the TCR beta libraries relied on iRepertoire HTBI primers, and CDR3 regions underwent Arm-PCR. TCRdb reprocessed the multiplex PCR reads with MiXCR, giving one entry per CDR3 protein. The table lists roughly 420,000 distinct CDR3 sequences, less than 20% of them singletons. Described time point: newly diagnosed GD, antithyroid drugs for less than 3 months. The TCR library was made from RNA extracted from PBMCs. The sample was also linked to a second study, of T cells in Graves' hyperthyroidism and ophthalmopathy.

This sample comprised peripheral blood mononuclear cells (PBMCs), obtained at new diagnosis, from a patient treated with antithyroid drugs. These receptors originate from a woman in her twenties or thirties with Graves disease.

The rearrangement joins TRBV11-3 to TRBJ2-1; no clear D gene. The V gene's germline CDR1 is SGHNT and CDR2 YENEEA. Deletions cut 6 bases from V and 0 bases from J, with 9 bases between. The length of the CDR3 is 14 residues. For the CDR3, the DNA is TGTGCCAGCAGACTTAATCCCTCCTACAATGAGCAGTTCTTC. It encodes CASRLNPSYNEQFF.

This clonotype was seen repeatedly, ten times or more. The CDR3 loop reads CASTTRGTEGLAENYEQYF. As DNA, the CDR3 is TGTGCCAGCACTACGAGAGGAACTGAAGGACTAGCCGAGAACTACGAGCAGTACTTC. This chain joins TRBV6-1 and TRBJ2-7; 8 bases align to TRBD2. Germline V lookup: CDR1 MNHNS, CDR2 SASEGT. V trimming: 7 bases; J trimming: 3 bases; junction bases outside the gene matches: 23. The CDR3 spans 19 residues.

The table lists this clonotype with a few counts. This sequence joins TRBV27 and TRBJ2-7, with TRBD2 matching 10 bases. V was clipped by 3 bases and J by 2 bases; unmatched bases: 7. The CDR3 has 16 residues. Germline CDR1 and CDR2: MNHEY and SMNVEV (reference sequence). The CDR3 reads CASSFLASGSPYEQYF. The CDR3 nucleotides are TGTGCCAGCAGTTTTCTGGCTAGCGGGAGCCCCTACGAGCAGTACTTC.

The DNA of the CDR3 is TGTGCCAGCAGCGGTCAACCTCGGACAGACCGAACGAACACCGGGGAGCTGTTTTTT. Protein sequence: CASSGQPRTDRTNTGELFF. The genes are TRBV9 and TRBJ2-2; the D gene is possibly TRBD1 (6 bases). The length of the CDR3 is 19 residues. The germline V gene encodes CDR1 SGDLS and CDR2 YYNGEE. Trimming removed 3 bases from V and 0 bases from J, with 21 bases in between.

The V gene is TRBV10-3, the J gene TRBJ1-2, with a weak D call TRBD1 (5 bases). This CDR3 is 14 amino acids long. The V end lost 7 bases, the J end lost 2 bases, and 14 bases lay between the germline ends. Germline values: CDR1 ENHRY, CDR2 SYGVKD. In DNA form, the CDR3 reads TGTGCCATCACCTCAAGGGGTGGGAACTATGGCTACACCTTC. It codes for CAITSRGGNYGYTF.

The rearrangement links TRBV4-1 to TRBJ2-2; D remains ambiguous. This CDR3 spans 18 amino acids. V was cut by 1 base and J by 2 bases, with 17 bases left in between. The germline CDR1 and CDR2 sequences are MGHRA and YSYEKL. The chain's CDR3 is CASSQGLLLRDNTGELFF. CDR3 nucleotide sequence: TGCGCCAGCAGCCAAGGGCTGTTGCTCCGCGACAACACCGGGGAGCTGTTTTTT.

CDR3 DNA: TGTGCCAGCAGTCACGGGACAGGGCCCCCACCCAAGTATTTT. Translated, it gives CASSHGTGPPPKYF. The chain recombines TRBV28 with TRBJ2-3, with TRBD1 matching 9 bases. CDR3 length: 14 residues. Germline CDR1 MDHEN, CDR2 SYDVKM. Trimming took 5 bases from V and 13 from J; bases not matched to a gene: 13.

V is TRBV9 and J is TRBJ2-1, with TRBD2 identical over 10 bases. Looked up from germline, CDR1 is SGDLS and CDR2 is YYNGEE. The V and J ends lost 0 bases and 9 bases, in that order; junction bases with no gene match: 9. This CDR3 has 16 residues. The CDR3 spells CASSVGLAGVGSEQFF. The CDR3, as DNA: TGTGCCAGCAGCGTAGGGCTAGCGGGAGTAGGGAGTGAGCAGTTCTTC.

The chain carries TRBV3-1 and TRBJ2-1; the match to TRBD2 covers 8 bases. This CDR3 is 18 amino acids long. The J segment lost 8 bases and the V segment lost 1 base, leaving 16 bases of the junction unmatched. The germline V gene has CDR1 LGHDT and CDR2 YNNKEL (reference sequence). CDR3 sequence: CASSQATTAGGLFDEQFF. CDR3 in DNA: TGTGCCAGCAGCCAAGCGACAACCGCGGGAGGTCTTTTCGATGAGCAGTTCTTC.

The chain combines TRBV27 with TRBJ2-7, with 8 bases aligning to TRBD2. Germline V CDR1 and CDR2: MNHEY, SMNVEV (reference sequence). Germline trimming cut 5 bases from V and 2 bases from J; bases unmatched to any gene: 5. The CDR3 spans 14 residues. Here the CDR3 DNA reads TGTGCCAGCAGTCCACTAGCGGAGGCCTACGAGCAGTACTTC. It is translated as CASSPLAEAYEQYF.

This rearrangement joins TRBV20-1 to TRBJ2-5; D perhaps matches TRBD2 (8 bases). Germline V CDR1 and CDR2: DFQATT, SNEGSKA (reference sequence). V lost 7 bases to trimming and J lost 2 bases, with 26 bases between them. There are 17 residues in the CDR3. In DNA form, the CDR3 reads TGCAGTGTAGAGGGCCGAGGGGGCGGGGGGTTACAAGAGACCCAGTACTTC. Translated, it gives CSVEGRGGGGLQETQYF.

This clonotype was counted a single time. It may be a read error: a sequence one base away is much more abundant. This chain connects TRBV3-1 to TRBJ2-1; 11 bases line up with TRBD2. Germline V lookup: CDR1 LGHDT, CDR2 YNNKEL (reference sequence). V lost 6 bases and J lost 8; bases outside the gene matches: 3. This CDR3 spans 13 amino acids. The CDR3 region is CASRLAGAHEQFF. CDR3 coding DNA: TGTGCCAGCAGACTAGCGGGAGCACATGAGCAGTTCTTC.

This clonotype was recorded many times. The chain is built from TRBV27 and TRBJ2-1, with no clear D. This CDR3 contains 12 residues. Germline V gene lookup returns CDR1 MNHEY and CDR2 SMNVEV (reference sequence). Deletions cut 6 bases from V and 7 bases from J, with 10 bases between. CDR3 sequence (DNA): TGTGCCAGCAGCTCCGTAGGGAATGAGCAGTTCTTC. It translates to CASSSVGNEQFF.

V is TRBV4-2 and J is TRBJ1-1; D is uncertain. The germline gives CDR1 LGHNA, CDR2 YNFKEQ. The CDR3 runs to 14 residues. Between the trimmed V and J ends, which lost 4 bases and 1 base, there was a span of 10 bases. CDR3 region: CASSPPATNTEAFF. CDR3 DNA sequence: TGTGCCAGCAGCCCTCCCGCAACGAACACTGAAGCTTTCTTT.

At least ten counts were recorded for this clonotype. The CDR3 sequence: CSARVGGRSYEQYF. The CDR3 nucleotides are TGCAGTGCTAGAGTGGGCGGGAGGTCTTACGAGCAGTACTTC. J is TRBJ2-7 and V is TRBV20-1, with 8 bases that match TRBD2. Germline CDR1 is DFQATT and CDR2 is SNEGSKA (reference sequence). With V trimmed by 1 base and J by 4 bases, 6 bases remained unmatched. The CDR3 contains 14 residues.

In this sample, this clonotype turned up many times. The chain links TRBV7-2 to TRBJ2-2; D gene unclear. The V gene's germline CDR1 is SGHTA and CDR2 FQGNSA. Trimming removed 5 bases at V and 6 bases at J, with 16 bases between. The length of the CDR3 is 15 residues. CDR3 protein: CASSPHLGPAGELFF. CDR3 nucleotides: TGTGCCAGCAGCCCCCACCTCGGGCCAGCCGGGGAGCTGTTTTTT.

This clonotype has at least ten counts. CDR3 DNA sequence: TGTGCCAGCAGGAGGAACCCAGATGAAAAACTGTTTTTT. It encodes CASRRNPDEKLFF. The rearrangement links TRBV2 to TRBJ1-4, with unresolved D. Germline V lookup: CDR1 SNHLY, CDR2 FYNNEI. Trimming cost V 6 bases and J 6 bases, with 11 bases left between them. This CDR3 region has 13 residues.

This clonotype appeared a few times. The chain has TRBV18 and TRBJ2-7; D possibly corresponds to TRBD1 (6 bases). Between the trimmed V and J ends, which lost 3 bases and 1 base, there was a span of 19 bases. Germline V CDR1 and CDR2: KGHSH, LQKENI. The CDR3 runs 17 residues. CDR3 residues: CASSPTSGHPSSYEQYF. As DNA, the CDR3 is TGTGCCAGCTCACCCACTTCGGGACACCCGAGTTCCTACGAGCAGTACTTC.

This clonotype appeared a few times. The V call is TRBV20-1, the J call TRBJ2-3, with D tentatively TRBD2 (6 bases). Germline V CDR1 and CDR2: DFQATT, SNEGSKA (reference sequence). Deletions cut 6 bases from V and 4 bases from J, with 20 bases between. The CDR3 loop spans 15 amino acids. CDR3 region: CSAPPAGRQPDTQYF. CDR3 nucleotide sequence: TGCAGTGCCCCCCCAGCGGGTCGGCAACCAGATACGCAGTATTTT.

Worth noting for this clonotype: Given a much more abundant clone one base away, this may be a read error. The rearrangement links TRBV7-2 to TRBJ2-2; D gene ambiguous. The CDR3 length is 15 residues. Germline CDR1 reads SGHTA; CDR2 reads FQGNSA. Trimming left V 6 bases short and J 0 bases short, with 11 bases between. In DNA form, the CDR3 reads TGTGCCAGCAGGCAAACTATCGCGAACACCGGGGAGCTGTTTTTT. This translates into CASRQTIANTGELFF.

This clonotype was seen many times. V gene TRBV30 combines with J gene TRBJ1-2; D might be TRBD1 (5 bases). Trimming pared 2 bases from V and 1 base from J, leaving 5 bases between. The CDR3 is 12 amino acids. Germline V gene sequence: CDR1 GTSNPN, CDR2 SVGIG (reference sequence). This CDR3 is CAWSRGNYGYTF. CDR3 nucleotides: TGTGCCTGGAGTAGGGGTAACTATGGCTACACCTTC. The full variable domain, completed using reference TRBV30 and TRBJ1-2, is SQTIHQWPATLVQPVGSPLSLECTVEGTSNPNLYWYRQAAGRGLQLLFYSVGIGQISSEVPQNLSASRPQDRQFILSSKKLLLSDSGFYLCAWSRGNYGYTFGSGTRLTVV.

This clonotype was observed many times. The chain recombines TRBV11-2 with TRBJ2-3; the match to TRBD2 covers 8 bases. Trimming removed 1 base from V and 3 bases from J; junction bases left unmatched: 9. The CDR3 has 17 residues. Germline CDR1 and CDR2: SGHAT and FQNNGV. The CDR3 region is CASSLGDSGSETDTQYF. CDR3 DNA: TGTGCCAGCAGCTTAGGAGACAGCGGGAGTGAGACAGATACGCAGTATTTT.

This chain connects TRBV29-1 to TRBJ2-4, with 9 bases identical to TRBD2. Unmatched junction bases numbered 12, after V lost 4 bases and J lost 2 bases. This CDR3 is built from 17 residues. CDR1 is SQVTM, CDR2 ANQGSEA, per germline. CDR3 sequence (DNA): TGCAGCGTTGCTGTGGGGGTTAGCGGGAGTTCCAAAAACATTCAGTACTTC. It translates to CSVAVGVSGSSKNIQYF. Supplemented by reference TRBV29-1 and TRBJ2-4, the full variable domain reads SAVISQKPSRDICQRGTSLTIQCQVDSQVTMMFWYRQQPGQSLTLIATANQGSEATYESGFVIDKFPISRPNLTFSTLTVSNMSPEDSSIYLCSVAVGVSGSSKNIQYFGAGTRLSVL.

The table lists this clonotype with a count of one. The chain uses TRBV6-2 or TRBV6-3 and TRBJ2-3; D gene ambiguous. V lost 2 bases and J 5 bases, leaving 8 bases between the germline ends. CDR3 length: 13 residues. CDR1 and CDR2 (germline): MNHEY, SVGEGT. The CDR3 coding sequence is TGTGCCAGCAGTTACGGCGCTGGAGATACGCAGTATTTT. Its translation: CASSYGAGDTQYF.

This chain links TRBV14 with TRBJ2-2, with 7 bases that match TRBD1. V was pared by 4 bases and J by 1 base, with 3 bases of the junction left unmatched. There are 15 residues in the CDR3. The germline CDR1 and CDR2 sequences are SGHDN and FVKESK. CDR3 amino acids: CASSPGQRNTGELFF. DNA for the CDR3: TGTGCCAGCAGCCCGGGACAGCGGAACACCGGGGAGCTGTTTTTT.

The table lists this clonotype with many counts. The chain uses TRBV20-1 and TRBJ1-5, with TRBD1 identical over 8 bases. CDR3 length: 12 residues. The germline CDR1 and CDR2 sequences are DFQATT and SNEGSKA (reference sequence). Unmatched junction bases numbered 3, after V lost 8 bases and J lost 3 bases. CDR3 residues: CSPGQANQPQHF. CDR3 in DNA: TGCAGTCCGGGACAGGCCAATCAGCCCCAGCATTTT.